This is a list of T cell receptor beta chains from one sample in a study of CD8+CD57+ T cells in acquired aplastic anemia. TCRdb fed the reads into MiXCR, producing one record per CDR3 protein. Of a few hundred thousand distinct CDR3 sequences listed, roughly a third are singletons. Sequencing was performed on sorted CD4+, CD8+, or CD8+CD57+ T cells (not recorded which) from PBMCs. These receptors came from a human donor with aplastic anemia. Both conserved end residues are part of each CDR3. D genes are given only for firm matches. Size values are once, few and many counts, or a class for expanded clones, and some rows have none.

v_call	j_call	cdr3_length	clone_size	d_call	cdr3_aa	cdr3_nt
TRBV4-3	TRBJ2-7	16	many	.	CASSQVGDGPTIVQYF	TGCGCCAGCAGCCAAGTGGGGGACGGACCTACGATTGTGCAGTACTTC
TRBV20-1	TRBJ2-3	15	.	TRBD2	CSARGGRVGTDTQYF	TGCAGTGCTAGAGGGGGGAGGGTGGGAACAGATACGCAGTATTTT
TRBV7-8	TRBJ1-1	11	.	.	CASSFHTEAFF	TGTGCCAGCAGCTTTCACACTGAAGCTTTCTTT
TRBV7-2	TRBJ2-5	15	many	.	CASSLGTTSRETQYF	TGTGCCAGCAGCCTAGGGACAACCTCCCGGGAGACCCAGTACTTC
TRBV30	TRBJ1-4	16	.	.	CAWSVVGPRPNEKLFF	TGTGCCTGGAGTGTAGTGGGACCCCGGCCTAATGAAAAACTGTTTTTT
TRBV10-3	TRBJ2-3	11	many	.	CATKFGDTQYF	TGTGCCACCAAGTTTGGAGATACGCAGTATTTT
TRBV7-9	TRBJ1-4	13	.	.	CASSSRVYEKLFF	TGTGCCAGCAGCTCCCGGGTTTATGAAAAACTGTTTTTT
TRBV11-1	TRBJ2-1	13	few	.	CASSLDAGGEQFF	TGTGCCAGCAGCTTAGACGCTGGGGGTGAGCAGTTCTTC
TRBV29-1	TRBJ2-3	15	.	TRBD2	CSEAPSGSFTDTQYF	TGCAGCGAGGCTCCTAGCGGGAGTTTCACAGATACGCAGTATTTT
TRBV11-1	TRBJ1-4	17	.	.	CASSLGTSRQPDEKLFF	TGTGCCAGCAGCTTAGGAACTAGCCGGCAGCCCGATGAAAAACTGTTTTTT
TRBV27	TRBJ2-7	12	few	TRBD1	CATRTGLREQYF	TGTGCCACCCGGACAGGCCTGCGCGAGCAGTACTTC
TRBV25-1	TRBJ2-6	16	.	TRBD1	CASSGQGPIGANVLTF	TGTGCCAGCAGTGGACAGGGGCCAATTGGGGCCAACGTCCTGACTTTC
TRBV10-3	TRBJ1-1	16	.	TRBD1	CAISRVGQGGNTEAFF	TGTGCCATCAGCAGGGTGGGACAGGGGGGCAACACTGAAGCTTTCTTT
TRBV2	TRBJ2-1	15	many	TRBD2	CASSQTSGAYNEQFF	TGTGCCAGCAGTCAAACTAGCGGGGCATACAATGAGCAGTTCTTC
TRBV24-1	TRBJ2-1	16	many	TRBD1	CATSGGQSATYNEQFF	TGTGCCACCAGTGGGGGACAGTCTGCAACCTACAATGAGCAGTTCTTC
TRBV11-2	TRBJ2-1	16	few	TRBD2	CASSLTSGGSYNEQFF	TGTGCCAGCAGCTTAACTAGCGGGGGGTCATACAATGAGCAGTTCTTC
TRBV11-2	TRBJ2-7	19	.	TRBD2	CASSLSSFRASGRFGEQYF	TGTGCCAGCAGCTTATCCTCGTTTCGGGCTAGCGGGAGATTTGGCGAGCAGTACTTC
TRBV19	TRBJ1-2	15	many	.	CASTPWLGEGYGYTF	TGTGCCAGTACCCCCTGGTTAGGGGAGGGCTATGGCTACACCTTC
TRBV12-3/TRBV12-4	TRBJ1-5	16	few	.	CASSFFVATGNQPQHF	TGTGCCAGCAGTTTCTTTGTCGCCACGGGCAATCAGCCCCAGCATTTT
TRBV7-2	TRBJ2-7	13	.	.	CASSLERAYEQYF	TGTGCCAGCAGCTTAGAACGCGCGTACGAGCAGTACTTC
TRBV9	TRBJ1-5	15	.	TRBD1	CASSPRQGVSDTQHF	TGTGCCAGCAGCCCCCGACAGGGGGTATCGGATACGCAGCATTTT
TRBV25-1	TRBJ2-7	13	.	TRBD2	CASTRTSGNEQYF	TGTGCCAGCACTAGGACTAGCGGGAATGAGCAGTACTTC
TRBV20-1	TRBJ2-2	15	few	.	CSARPPRTNTGELFF	TGCAGTGCCCGCCCCCCCAGAACGAACACCGGGGAGCTGTTTTTT
TRBV20-1	TRBJ1-1	12	once	.	CSVKTGYYEAFF	TGCAGTGTCAAAACGGGGTACTATGAAGCTTTCTTT
TRBV11-1	TRBJ2-2	16	.	.	CASSLGVGAGTGELFF	TGTGCCAGCAGCTTAGGGGTAGGGGCCGGAACCGGGGAGCTGTTTTTT
TRBV20-1	TRBJ1-4	16	few	TRBD1	CSARDESGGFREKLFF	TGCAGTGCTAGAGATGAATCAGGGGGCTTTCGTGAAAAACTGTTTTTT
TRBV30	TRBJ1-5	12	few	.	CAWADGNQPQHF	TGTGCCTGGGCCGATGGGAATCAGCCCCAGCATTTT
TRBV20-1	TRBJ1-1	15	.	.	CSARVGGVANTEAFF	TGCAGTGCTAGAGTTGGGGGAGTCGCGAACACTGAAGCTTTCTTT
TRBV5-6	TRBJ1-6	14	many	.	CASSLAKGNSPLHF	TGTGCCAGCAGCTTGGCCAAGGGCAATTCACCCCTCCACTTT
TRBV5-5	TRBJ1-5	15	.	TRBD1	CASSWDRGINQPQHF	TGTGCCAGCAGCTGGGACAGGGGGATCAATCAGCCCCAGCATTTT